This T cell receptor beta chain is from a study of T cells in Graves' hyperthyroidism and ophthalmopathy. Ten or more counts support this clonotype. The V gene lost 4 bases and the J gene lost 0 bases, with 15 bases spanning the gap. CDR1 and CDR2 from the germline V gene are MNHEY and SMNVEV (reference sequence). CDR3 size: 17 residues. RNA transcripts gave rise to amplified TCR beta CDR3 regions. The TCR CDR3 first-round RT-PCR relied on the HTBI primer set. MiXCR, run by TCRdb on the multiplex PCR reads, gives a single entry per CDR3 protein. The sample includes a few hundred thousand distinct CDR3 sequences, 13% of them seen just once. In patients aged 18 to 65, hyperthyroidism was newly diagnosed, with duration under 2 months. Exclusions: uncontrolled infection, other autoimmune disease, pregnancy, lactation. Out of over 9 ml of fresh peripheral blood came the PBMCs.

Specimen: blood. The V gene is TRBV27, the J gene TRBJ2-2, with a weak D call TRBD1 (5 bases). The receptor was isolated from a woman aged 18 to 35 with Graves' hyperthyroidism. The CDR3 region has the DNA TGTGCCAGCAGTTCGGACATCCTTAAAGCGAACACCGGGGAGCTGTTTTTT. Amino acids: CASSSDILKANTGELFF.